These T cell receptor beta chains were read from a single sample in a study of vaccination and CD4 T cells after COVID-19. No antigens are known for them. One entry per CDR3 protein, called by TCRdb with MiXCR from the PCR reads. The table shows more than 9,000 distinct CDR3 sequences, with about 32% occurring only once. The sample comprised CD4+ T cells from blood, cultured in vitro. The receptor set was obtained from a human donor in good health. CDR3s include the opening cysteine and the closing phenylalanine or tryptophan. The D gene is left open where the match is weak. Clone size, where shown, is once, few, many, or a class for clones that have expanded.

V	D	size	J	DNA	CDR3
TRBV5-1	TRBD2	-	TRBJ2-7	TGCGCCAGCAGCTTGGGACTAGCGTCCTACGAGCAGTACTTC	CASSLGLASYEQYF
TRBV27	TRBD2	-	TRBJ2-2	TGTGCCAGCAGTCTAAAGGGACTAGCGGGAGTTCGAAACACCGGGGAGCTGTTTTTT	CASSLKGLAGVRNTGELFF
TRBV25-1	-	-	TRBJ2-1	TGTGCCAGCAGTGCAGGCGGTGCCTCCTACAATGAGCAGTTCTTC	CASSAGGASYNEQFF
TRBV6-2/TRBV6-3	-	few	TRBJ2-6	TGTGCCAGCAGGCCCCGCCCCTTCGGGGCCAACGTCCTGACTTTC	CASRPRPFGANVLTF
TRBV5-4	TRBD1	-	TRBJ2-5	TGTGCCAGCAGCGCCTCCGGGACAGGGTCCCGGGAGACCCAGTACTTC	CASSASGTGSRETQYF
TRBV6-1	-	medium-sized	TRBJ1-5	TGTGCCAGCAGCCGGCGGGGGGGCGAGGGTAGAGCCCAGCATTTT	CASSRRGGEGRAQHF
TRBV5-1	-	-	TRBJ2-3	TGCGCCAGCAGCTTGGAGTGGGGGGTTACAGATACGCAGTATTTT	CASSLEWGVTDTQYF
TRBV6-5	TRBD1	-	TRBJ1-1	TGTGCCAGCAGTTACGATCCGACAGGGTGGTCTGAAGCTTTCTTT	CASSYDPTGWSEAFF
TRBV29-1	TRBD1	-	TRBJ2-5	TGCAGCGGGAGCGGCGGGACAGGGGCCGTCAAATGGCAAGAGACCCAGTACTTC	CSGSGGTGAVKWQETQYF
TRBV28	-	once	TRBJ2-5	TGTGCCACCCGTCGGGCAGCTCAAGAGACCCAGTACTTC	CATRRAAQETQYF
TRBV7-2	TRBD1	-	TRBJ2-3	TGTGCCAGCAGGCGGACAGGGGGCGAGACGCAGTATTTT	CASRRTGGETQYF
TRBV7-2	TRBD1	-	TRBJ1-5	TGTGCCGGCAGCCCAGGACAGGGGAGTTCCCAGCATTTT	CAGSPGQGSSQHF
TRBV4-3	-	-	TRBJ2-6	TGCGCCAGCAGCCAAGACGGCAGCTCTGGGGCCAACGTCCTGACTTTC	CASSQDGSSGANVLTF
TRBV6-2/TRBV6-3	-	-	TRBJ1-1	TGTGCCAGCAGTTACGAGAGTGGCAGCCCCCGAGGGAACACTGAAGCTTTCTTT	CASSYESGSPRGNTEAFF
TRBV6-2/TRBV6-3	TRBD2	-	TRBJ2-7	TGTGCCAGCACCTCGTTTGGGCGGGAGAAAACCTACGAGCAGTACTTC	CASTSFGREKTYEQYF
TRBV10-3	TRBD1	-	TRBJ2-7	TGTGCCATCAGTGGGGACAGGGTGGGGGTACGCGAGCAGTACTTC	CAISGDRVGVREQYF
TRBV20-1	TRBD2	-	TRBJ2-1	TGCAGTGCTAGAGACTATAGCGGGACGGCGGGTTACAATGAGCAGTTCTTC	CSARDYSGTAGYNEQFF
TRBV7-2	TRBD1	medium-sized	TRBJ1-6	TGTGCCAGCAGCCCCGGGACAGGGGTTAGGGCACCCCTCCACTTT	CASSPGTGVRAPLHF
TRBV20-1	TRBD1	-	TRBJ2-7	TGCAGTGCGATTGAATCCGGGACAGGGATCTACGAGCAGTACTTC	CSAIESGTGIYEQYF
TRBV7-2	-	-	TRBJ1-5	TGTGCCAGCAGCTTAAGGGGTGATCAGCCCCAGCATTTT	CASSLRGDQPQHF
TRBV15	-	large	TRBJ2-7	TGTGCCACCAGCCCACTTGGGGGTGCCCTTTACGAGCAGTACTTC	CATSPLGGALYEQYF
TRBV7-9	-	few	TRBJ2-5	TGTGCCAGCAGCTCGGGGGTGGGGCAAGGGACCCAGTACTTC	CASSSGVGQGTQYF
TRBV28	-	-	TRBJ1-2	TGTGCCAGCAGTCTCCGGGTTCCGAGCTACACCTTC	CASSLRVPSYTF
TRBV25-1	-	few	TRBJ1-5	TGTGCCAGCAGTGATGGAGCCAATCAGCCCCAGCATTTT	CASSDGANQPQHF
TRBV11-2	TRBD1	few	TRBJ1-1	TGTGCCAGCAGCTCACTAAGGGGGCCAATGAACACTGAAGCTTTCTTT	CASSSLRGPMNTEAFF
TRBV20-1	TRBD1	few	TRBJ2-7	TGCAGTGCTGTTACAGGGGAGATTGGCAACGAGCAGTACTTC	CSAVTGEIGNEQYF
TRBV28	-	-	TRBJ1-1	TGTGCCAGCAGACCCAGTGGGGTAAACACTGAAGCTTTCTTT	CASRPSGVNTEAFF
TRBV20-1	-	-	TRBJ2-2	TGCAGTGCTAGAGAAGTATTGAACACCGGGGAGCTGTTTTTT	CSAREVLNTGELFF
TRBV19	-	few	TRBJ2-2	TGTGCCAGTAGTACTCTGGGCTTAGCGGTTAACACCGGGGAGCTGTTTTTT	CASSTLGLAVNTGELFF
TRBV7-8	TRBD1	medium-sized	TRBJ1-6	TGTGCCTCGGGGGACAGCTATAATTCACCCCTCCACTTT	CASGDSYNSPLHF
TRBV11-1	-	-	TRBJ1-1	TGTGCCAGCAGCCTTTTGAACACTGAAGCTTTCTTT	CASSLLNTEAFF
TRBV20-1	-	few	TRBJ1-5	TGCAGTGCTGGGGCAGGGAAGAATCAGCCCCAGCATTTT	CSAGAGKNQPQHF
TRBV7-2	-	few	TRBJ2-2	TGTGCCAGCAGCTTAGCAGGGGTCAACACCGGGGAGCTGTTTTTT	CASSLAGVNTGELFF
TRBV7-6	-	-	TRBJ2-1	TGTGCCAGCAGCCACTTCGGCCATGAGCAGTTCTTC	CASSHFGHEQFF
TRBV2	TRBD1	-	TRBJ2-7	TGTGCCAGCAGTGTACAGGGGGGAGACTACGAGCAGTACTTC	CASSVQGGDYEQYF
TRBV6-1	TRBD1	-	TRBJ2-2	TGTGCCAGCAGCCGAAGACAGGGGGCCGGGGAGCTGTTTTTT	CASSRRQGAGELFF
TRBV10-3	-	medium-sized	TRBJ2-6	TGTGCCATCAGTGGGACAGTAGCTGGGGCCAACGTCCTGACTTTC	CAISGTVAGANVLTF
TRBV6-2/TRBV6-3	TRBD1	-	TRBJ1-5	TGTGCCAGCAGTTTCCCGACAGGGGGCGCCGGCAATCAGCCCCAGCATTTT	CASSFPTGGAGNQPQHF
TRBV28	-	-	TRBJ2-7	TGTGCCAGCAGTTTAACCCCGGTAGGGGCCGGCTACGAGCAGTACTTC	CASSLTPVGAGYEQYF
TRBV21-1	-	-	TRBJ2-7	TGTGCCAGCAGCAAAAGTCCAAGGGGTAGGGTCGCGTACTTC	CASSKSPRGRVAYF
TRBV7-9	-	-	TRBJ1-1	TGTGCCAGCAGCTTAGTATCCTTCAGGGGCGCTGATACTGAAGCTTTCTTT	CASSLVSFRGADTEAFF
TRBV6-1	-	few	TRBJ2-7	TGTGCCAGCAGTGAAGCGCGTGGTTACGAGCAGTACTTC	CASSEARGYEQYF
TRBV20-1	-	-	TRBJ2-2	TGCAGTGCTAGAGATCAATGGGGGCGCACCGGGGAGCTGTTTTTT	CSARDQWGRTGELFF
TRBV19	TRBD1	few	TRBJ1-1	TGTGCCAGTAGTAAGTCGGGAGGGGGCATCTCTGAAGCTTTCTTT	CASSKSGGGISEAFF
TRBV20-1	-	few	TRBJ2-1	TGCAGTGCCGCACACGGGAGCTCCTACAATGAGCAGTTCTTC	CSAAHGSSYNEQFF
TRBV28	-	few	TRBJ1-2	TGTGCCAGCAGTTCCCGGGACGGCTATGGCTACACCTTC	CASSSRDGYGYTF
TRBV4-3	-	-	TRBJ1-6	TGCGCCAGCAGCCAAGTTTCAGGGAAGGGTAATTCACCCCTCCACTTT	CASSQVSGKGNSPLHF
TRBV19	TRBD1	-	TRBJ2-5	TGTGCCAGTAAACCCCGGGACAGGGCCCAAGAGACCCAGTACTTC	CASKPRDRAQETQYF
TRBV19	-	-	TRBJ1-6	TGTGCCAGTAGCGCCGGGGGCGGATTTATCATTTCACCCCTCCACTTT	CASSAGGGFIISPLHF
TRBV7-9	-	-	TRBJ2-1	TGTGCCAGCAGCAATCTGTTGGGAATCCAAGGCAAGGGGTTCTTC	CASSNLLGIQGKGFF
TRBV27	-	few	TRBJ2-1	TGTGCCAGCAGTCGGTTGGCGACCACCTACAATGAGCAGTTCTTC	CASSRLATTYNEQFF
TRBV20-1	TRBD2	-	TRBJ2-1	TGCAGTGCTAGGCATCCAACCGGGACTAGCTACAATGAGCAGTTCTTC	CSARHPTGTSYNEQFF
TRBV7-3	-	-	TRBJ2-1	TGTGCCAGCAGCCCACAGGGAGCATCCTACAATGAGCAGTTCTTC	CASSPQGASYNEQFF